This record looks at one T cell receptor (beta chain) sequence and its context. No antigen is known for it. The junction departs from germline at one end; a sequencing error may be responsible. TCRdb processed the multiplex PCR reads anew with MiXCR; each CDR3 protein has one entry. The sample shows approximately 89,000 distinct CDR3 sequences, about 27% of them seen only once. The data originate from a study of breast tumors, draining lymph nodes, adjacent tissues. Samples came from axillary lymph nodes draining the breast cancer. Findings of the study overall: Tumors had less TCR diversity than lymph nodes, more than nontumor tissue.

CDR1 SNHLY and CDR2 FYNNEI come from the germline V gene. The CDR3 loop spans 13 amino acids. Sequencing was carried out using axillary lymph node tissue. The chain has TRBV2 and TRBJ1-3, with D hard to call. This receptor was taken from a female donor with breast cancer. Some clones in this sample may be carry-over from other donors' samples. The CDR3 reads CASRGASGNAIYF. The CDR3 DNA reads TGTGCCAGCAGAGGAGCTTCTGGAAACGCCATATATTTT. The variable domain in full, with the rest retrieved from reference TRBV2 and TRBJ1-3, is EPEVTQTPSHQVTQMGQEVILRCVPISNHLYFYWYRQILGQKVEFLVSFYNNEISEKSEIFDDQFSVERPDGSNFTLKIRSTKLEDSAMYFCASRGASGNAIYFGEGSWLTVV.